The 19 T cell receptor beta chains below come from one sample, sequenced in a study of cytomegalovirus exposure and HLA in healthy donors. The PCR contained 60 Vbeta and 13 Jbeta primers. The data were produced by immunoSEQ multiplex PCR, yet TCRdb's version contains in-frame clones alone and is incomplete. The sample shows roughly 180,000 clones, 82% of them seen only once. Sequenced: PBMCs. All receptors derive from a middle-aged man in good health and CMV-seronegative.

The CDR3 is CASSGRTGTTGELFF. Written as DNA, the CDR3 is TGTGCCAGTAGTGGTAGGACAGGGACCACCGGGGAGCTGTTTTTT. The genes are TRBV19 and TRBJ2-2; 8 bases align to TRBD1. Trimming at V came to 5 bases and at J to 4 bases, leaving 6 bases not matched to a gene. This CDR3 region has 15 residues. CDR1 and CDR2 from the germline V gene are LNHDA and SQIVND (reference sequence).

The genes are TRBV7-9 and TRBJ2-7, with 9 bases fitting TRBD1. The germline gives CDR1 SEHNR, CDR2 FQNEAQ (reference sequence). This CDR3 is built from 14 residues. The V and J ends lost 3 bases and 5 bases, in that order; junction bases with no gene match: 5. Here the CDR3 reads CASSLTGGIHEQYF. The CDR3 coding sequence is TGTGCCAGCAGCTTGACAGGGGGTATCCACGAGCAGTACTTC.

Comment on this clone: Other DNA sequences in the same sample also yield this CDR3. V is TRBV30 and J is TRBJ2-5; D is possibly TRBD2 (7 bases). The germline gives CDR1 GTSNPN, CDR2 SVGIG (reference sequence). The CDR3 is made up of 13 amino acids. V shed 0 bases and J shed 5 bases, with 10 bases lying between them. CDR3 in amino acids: CAWSVGGVETQYF. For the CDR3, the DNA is TGTGCCTGGAGTGTAGGGGGGGTCGAGACCCAGTACTTC. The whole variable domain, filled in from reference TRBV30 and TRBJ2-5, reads SQTIHQWPATLVQPVGSPLSLECTVEGTSNPNLYWYRQAAGRGLQLLFYSVGIGQISSEVPQNLSASRPQDRQFILSSKKLLLSDSGFYLCAWSVGGVETQYFGPGTRLLVL.

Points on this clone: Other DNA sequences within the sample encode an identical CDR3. The CDR3 loop is CASSDGLAAYNEQFF. DNA for the CDR3: TGTGCCAGCAGTGATGGACTAGCGGCCTACAATGAGCAGTTCTTC. The chain employs TRBV6-4 and TRBJ2-1, with 10 bases identical to TRBD2. Germline values: CDR1 MRHNA, CDR2 SNTAGT. CDR3 size: 15 residues. J lost 2 bases, V lost 3 bases, and 1 base had no gene match.

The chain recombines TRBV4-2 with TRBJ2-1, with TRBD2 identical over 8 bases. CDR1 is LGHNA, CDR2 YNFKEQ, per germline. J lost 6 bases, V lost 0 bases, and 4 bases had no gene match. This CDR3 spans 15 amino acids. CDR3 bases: TGTGCCAGCAGCCAAGAAAGCGGGAGAAGCAATGAGCAGTTCTTC. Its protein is CASSQESGRSNEQFF.

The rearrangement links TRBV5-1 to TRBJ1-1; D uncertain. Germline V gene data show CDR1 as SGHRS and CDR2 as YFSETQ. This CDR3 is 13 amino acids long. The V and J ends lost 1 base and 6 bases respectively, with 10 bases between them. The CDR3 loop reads CASSLRDTSEAFF. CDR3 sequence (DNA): TGCGCCAGCAGCTTGAGAGATACCTCTGAAGCTTTCTTT.

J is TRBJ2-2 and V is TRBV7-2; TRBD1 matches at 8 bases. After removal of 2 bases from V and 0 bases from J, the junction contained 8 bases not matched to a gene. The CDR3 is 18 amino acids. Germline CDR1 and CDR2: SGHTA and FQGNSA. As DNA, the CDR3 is TGTGCCAGCAGCTTATACCCCGCAGGGGGCGCGAACACCGGGGAGCTGTTTTTT. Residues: CASSLYPAGGANTGELFF.

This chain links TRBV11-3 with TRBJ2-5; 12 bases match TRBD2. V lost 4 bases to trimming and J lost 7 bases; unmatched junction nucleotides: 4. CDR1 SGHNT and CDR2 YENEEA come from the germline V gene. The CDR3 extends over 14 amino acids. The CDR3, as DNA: TGTGCCAGCAGCTCGCGACTAGCGGGGGTGACCCAGTACTTC. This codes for CASSSRLAGVTQYF.

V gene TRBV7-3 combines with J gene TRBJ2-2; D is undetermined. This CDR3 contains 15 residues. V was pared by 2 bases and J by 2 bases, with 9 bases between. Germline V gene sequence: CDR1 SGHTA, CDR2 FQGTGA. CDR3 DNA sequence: TGTGCCAGCAGCTTAGGGCGACCCAACACCGGGGAGCTGTTTTTT. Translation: CASSLGRPNTGELFF.

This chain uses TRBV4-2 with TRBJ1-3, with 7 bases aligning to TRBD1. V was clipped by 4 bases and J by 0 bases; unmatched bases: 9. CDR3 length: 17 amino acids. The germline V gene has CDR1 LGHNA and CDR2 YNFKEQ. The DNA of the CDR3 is TGTGCCAGCAGCCCCCTAACCGGGACAGACTCTGGAAACACCATATATTTT. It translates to CASSPLTGTDSGNTIYF.

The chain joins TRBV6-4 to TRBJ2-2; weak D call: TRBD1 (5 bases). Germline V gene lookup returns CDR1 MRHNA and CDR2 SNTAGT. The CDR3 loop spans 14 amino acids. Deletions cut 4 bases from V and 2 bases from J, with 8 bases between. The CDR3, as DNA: TGTGCCAGCAGTGGACAGACAAACACCGGGGAGCTGTTTTTT. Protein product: CASSGQTNTGELFF.

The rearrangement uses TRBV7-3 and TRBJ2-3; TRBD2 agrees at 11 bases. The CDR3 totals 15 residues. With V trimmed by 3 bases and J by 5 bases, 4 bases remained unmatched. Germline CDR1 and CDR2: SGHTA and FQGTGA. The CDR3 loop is CASSFSGLAEDTQYF. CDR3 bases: TGTGCCAGCAGCTTCTCGGGACTAGCGGAAGATACGCAGTATTTT.

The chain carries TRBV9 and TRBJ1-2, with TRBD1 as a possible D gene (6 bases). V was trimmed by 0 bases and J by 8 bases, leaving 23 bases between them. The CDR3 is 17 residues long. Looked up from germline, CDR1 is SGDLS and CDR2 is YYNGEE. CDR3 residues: CASSVEGPYDRTSGYTF. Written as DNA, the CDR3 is TGTGCCAGCAGCGTAGAGGGACCTTACGACAGGACTAGCGGCTACACCTTC. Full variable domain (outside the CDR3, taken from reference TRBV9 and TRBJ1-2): DSGVTQTPKHLITATGQRVTLRCSPRSGDLSVYWYQQSLDQGLQFLIQYYNGEERAKGNILERFSAQQFPDLHSELNLSSLELGDSALYFCASSVEGPYDRTSGYTFGSGTRLTVV.

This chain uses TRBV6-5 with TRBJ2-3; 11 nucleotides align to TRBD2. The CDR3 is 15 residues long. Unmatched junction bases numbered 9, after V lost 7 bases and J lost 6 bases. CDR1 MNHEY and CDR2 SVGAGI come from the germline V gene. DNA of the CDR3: TGTGCCAGCACCCCGGCTAGCGGGGGGCGCGATACGCAGTATTTT. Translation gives CASTPASGGRDTQYF.

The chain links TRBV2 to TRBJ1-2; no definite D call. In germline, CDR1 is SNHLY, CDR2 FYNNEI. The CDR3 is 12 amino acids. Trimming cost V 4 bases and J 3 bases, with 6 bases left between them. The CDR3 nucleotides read TGTGCCAGCAGTGGTCAGGACTATGGCTACACCTTC. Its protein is CASSGQDYGYTF.

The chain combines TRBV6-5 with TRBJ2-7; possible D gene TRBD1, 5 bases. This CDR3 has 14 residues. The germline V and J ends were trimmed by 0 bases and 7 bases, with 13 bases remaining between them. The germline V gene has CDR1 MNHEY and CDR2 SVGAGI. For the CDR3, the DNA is TGTGCCAGCAGTTACTCGACGGATAGGGGAGAGCAGTACTTC. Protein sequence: CASSYSTDRGEQYF.

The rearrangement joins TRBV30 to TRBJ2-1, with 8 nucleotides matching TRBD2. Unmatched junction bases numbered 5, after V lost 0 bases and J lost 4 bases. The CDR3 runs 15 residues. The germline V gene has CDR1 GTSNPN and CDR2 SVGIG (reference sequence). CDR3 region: CAWSVGSGEYNEQFF. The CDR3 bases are TGTGCCTGGAGTGTAGGTAGCGGGGAATACAATGAGCAGTTCTTC.

The CDR3 coding sequence is TGTGCCAGCACCGCGGATGGCACCGGGGAGCTGTTTTTT. Protein sequence: CASTADGTGELFF. The chain joins TRBV6-1 to TRBJ2-2, with unresolved D. Trimming took off 7 bases at V and 4 bases at J, with 10 bases between the two ends. Germline V lookup: CDR1 MNHNS, CDR2 SASEGT. The CDR3 covers 13 residues.

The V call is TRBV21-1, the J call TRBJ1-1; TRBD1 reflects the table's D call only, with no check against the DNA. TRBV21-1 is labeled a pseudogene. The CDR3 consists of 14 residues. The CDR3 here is CASSKGYRNTEAFF. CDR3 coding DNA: TGTGCCAGCAGCAAAGGGTACAGGAACACTGAAGCTTTCTTT.